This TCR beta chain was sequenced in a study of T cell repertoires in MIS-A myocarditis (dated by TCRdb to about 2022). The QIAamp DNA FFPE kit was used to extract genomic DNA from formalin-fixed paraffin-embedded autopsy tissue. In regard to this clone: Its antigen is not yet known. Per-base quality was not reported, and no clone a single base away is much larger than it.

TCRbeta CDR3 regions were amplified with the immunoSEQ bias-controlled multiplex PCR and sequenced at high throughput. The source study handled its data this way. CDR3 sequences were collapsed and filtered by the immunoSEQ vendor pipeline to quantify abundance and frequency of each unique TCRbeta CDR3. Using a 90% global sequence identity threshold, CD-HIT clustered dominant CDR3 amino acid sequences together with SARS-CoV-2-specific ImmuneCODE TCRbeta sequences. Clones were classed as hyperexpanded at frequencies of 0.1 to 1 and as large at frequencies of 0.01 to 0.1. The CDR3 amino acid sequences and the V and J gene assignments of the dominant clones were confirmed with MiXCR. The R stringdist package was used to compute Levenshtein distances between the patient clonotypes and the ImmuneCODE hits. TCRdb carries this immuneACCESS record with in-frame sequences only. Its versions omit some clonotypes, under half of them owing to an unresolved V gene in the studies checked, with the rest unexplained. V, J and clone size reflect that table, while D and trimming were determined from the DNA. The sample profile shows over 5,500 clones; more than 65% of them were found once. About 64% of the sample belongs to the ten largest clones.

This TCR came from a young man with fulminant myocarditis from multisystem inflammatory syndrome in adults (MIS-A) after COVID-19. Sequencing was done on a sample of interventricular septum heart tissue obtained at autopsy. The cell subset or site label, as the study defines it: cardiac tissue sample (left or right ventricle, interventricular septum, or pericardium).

The CDR3 here reads CASLLEGQGHEQYF. The bases are TGTGCCAGCTTACTAGAAGGGCAGGGCCACGAGCAGTACTTC. This receptor chain uses TRBV6-5 and TRBJ2-7; the D call is tentative, TRBD1 or TRBD2, as each matches 5 bases. The cysteine opens and the phenylalanine closes a CDR3 of 14 amino acids. Just the 42-base CDR3 DNA is kept, in frame starting at base 1. The germline V gene specifies MNHEY as CDR1 and SVGAGI as CDR2. Relative to germline, V is 8 bases shorter and J is 5 bases shorter, with 19 bases between their ends.